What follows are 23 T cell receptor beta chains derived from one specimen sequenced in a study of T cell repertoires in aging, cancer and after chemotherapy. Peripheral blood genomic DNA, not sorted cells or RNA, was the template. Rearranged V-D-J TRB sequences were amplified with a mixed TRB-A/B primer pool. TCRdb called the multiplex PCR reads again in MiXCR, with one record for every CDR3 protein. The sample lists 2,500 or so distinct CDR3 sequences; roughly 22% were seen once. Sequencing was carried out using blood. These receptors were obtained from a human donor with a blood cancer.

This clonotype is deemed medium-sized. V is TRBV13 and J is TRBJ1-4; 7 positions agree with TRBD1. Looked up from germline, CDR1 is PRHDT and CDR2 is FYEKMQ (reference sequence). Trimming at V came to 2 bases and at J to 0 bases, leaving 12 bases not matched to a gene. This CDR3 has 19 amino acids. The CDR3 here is CASSLKTGRGEPTNEKLFF. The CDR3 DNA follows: TGTGCCAGCAGCTTAAAAACAGGCAGGGGGGAGCCAACTAATGAAAAACTGTTTTTT.

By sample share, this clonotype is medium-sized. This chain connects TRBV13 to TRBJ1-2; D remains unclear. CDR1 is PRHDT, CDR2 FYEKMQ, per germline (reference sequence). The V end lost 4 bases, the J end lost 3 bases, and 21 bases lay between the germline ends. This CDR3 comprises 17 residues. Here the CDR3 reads CASSSRPQPAFDYGYTF. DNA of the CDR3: TGTGCCAGCAGCTCGCGCCCACAGCCCGCTTTTGACTATGGCTACACCTTC.

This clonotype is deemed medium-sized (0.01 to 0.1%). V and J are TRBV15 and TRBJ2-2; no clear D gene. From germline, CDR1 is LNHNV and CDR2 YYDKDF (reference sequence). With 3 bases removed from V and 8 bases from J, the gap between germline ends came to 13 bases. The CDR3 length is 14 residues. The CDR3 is CATSRGLEGGELFF. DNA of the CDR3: TGTGCCACCAGCAGGGGGTTGGAAGGTGGGGAGCTGTTTTTT.

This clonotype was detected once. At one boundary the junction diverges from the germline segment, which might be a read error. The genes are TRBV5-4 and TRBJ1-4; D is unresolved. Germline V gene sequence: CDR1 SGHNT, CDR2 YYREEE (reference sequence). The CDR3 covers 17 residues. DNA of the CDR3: TGCGCCAGCAGCCAAGATCAGAACCTGGGGATTGGTGAAAAACTGTTTTTT. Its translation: CASSQDQNLGIGEKLFF.

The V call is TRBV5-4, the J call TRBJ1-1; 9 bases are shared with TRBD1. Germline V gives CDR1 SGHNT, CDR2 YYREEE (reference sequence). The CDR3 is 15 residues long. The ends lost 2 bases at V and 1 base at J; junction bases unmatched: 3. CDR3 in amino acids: CASSFYRGQNTEAFF. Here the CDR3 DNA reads TGTGCCAGCAGCTTCTACAGGGGGCAGAACACTGAAGCTTTCTTT.

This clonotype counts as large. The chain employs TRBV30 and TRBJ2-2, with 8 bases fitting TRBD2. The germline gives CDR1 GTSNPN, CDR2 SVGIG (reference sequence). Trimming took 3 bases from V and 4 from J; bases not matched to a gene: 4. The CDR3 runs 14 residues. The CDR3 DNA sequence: TGTGCCTGGAGAACGCTAGCGGGCACCGGGGAGCTGTTTTTT. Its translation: CAWRTLAGTGELFF.

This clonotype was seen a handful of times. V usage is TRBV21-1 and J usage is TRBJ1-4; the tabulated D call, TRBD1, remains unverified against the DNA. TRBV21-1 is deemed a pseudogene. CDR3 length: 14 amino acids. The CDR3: CASRSGDTNEKLFF. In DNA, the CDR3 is TGTGCCAGCAGGAGTGGGGACACGAATGAAAAACTGTTTTTT.

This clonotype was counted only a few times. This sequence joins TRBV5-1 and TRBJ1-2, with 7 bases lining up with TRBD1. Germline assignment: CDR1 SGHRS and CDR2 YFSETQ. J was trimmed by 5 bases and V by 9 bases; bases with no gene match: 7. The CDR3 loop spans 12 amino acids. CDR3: CAIRDSEYGYTF. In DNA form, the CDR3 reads TGCGCCATCCGGGACAGCGAGTATGGCTACACCTTC.

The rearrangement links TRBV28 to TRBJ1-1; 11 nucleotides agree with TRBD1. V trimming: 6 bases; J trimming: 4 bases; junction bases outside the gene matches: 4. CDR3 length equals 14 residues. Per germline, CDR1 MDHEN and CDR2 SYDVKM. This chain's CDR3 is CASRPGTGGTEAFF. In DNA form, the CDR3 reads TGTGCCAGCAGACCCGGGACAGGGGGCACTGAAGCTTTCTTT.

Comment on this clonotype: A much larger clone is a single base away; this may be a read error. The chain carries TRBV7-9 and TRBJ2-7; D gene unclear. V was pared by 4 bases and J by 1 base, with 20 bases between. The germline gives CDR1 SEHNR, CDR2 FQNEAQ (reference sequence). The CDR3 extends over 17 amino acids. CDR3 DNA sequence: TGTGCCAGCAGCTCGCGGCCCTACAGCTATAGATCCTACGAGCAGTACTTC. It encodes CASSSRPYSYRSYEQYF.

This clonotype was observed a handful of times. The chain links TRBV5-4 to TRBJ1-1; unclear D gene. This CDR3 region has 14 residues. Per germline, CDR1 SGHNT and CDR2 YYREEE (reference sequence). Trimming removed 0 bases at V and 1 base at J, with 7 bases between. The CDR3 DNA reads TGTGCCAGCAGCTTGGAAACAGAGAACACTGAAGCTTTCTTT. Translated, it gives CASSLETENTEAFF.

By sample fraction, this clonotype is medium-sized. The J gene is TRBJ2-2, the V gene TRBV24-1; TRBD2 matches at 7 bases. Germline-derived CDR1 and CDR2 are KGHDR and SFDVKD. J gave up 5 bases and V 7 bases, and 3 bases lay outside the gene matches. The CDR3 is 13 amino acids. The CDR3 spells CATRGGLTGELFF. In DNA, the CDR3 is TGTGCCACCAGGGGAGGGTTGACCGGGGAGCTGTTTTTT.

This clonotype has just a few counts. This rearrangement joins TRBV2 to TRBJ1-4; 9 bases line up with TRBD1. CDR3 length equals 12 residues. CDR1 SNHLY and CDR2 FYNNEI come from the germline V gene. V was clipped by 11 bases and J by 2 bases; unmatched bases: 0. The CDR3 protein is CAGQGTNEKLFF. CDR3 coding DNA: TGTGCCGGACAGGGGACTAATGAAAAACTGTTTTTT.

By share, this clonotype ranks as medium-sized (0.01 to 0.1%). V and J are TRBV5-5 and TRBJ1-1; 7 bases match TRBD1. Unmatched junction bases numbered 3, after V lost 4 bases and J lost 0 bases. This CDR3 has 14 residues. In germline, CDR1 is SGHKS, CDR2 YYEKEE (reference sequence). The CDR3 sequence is CASSNRGMNTEAFF. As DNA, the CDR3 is TGTGCCAGCAGCAACAGGGGAATGAACACTGAAGCTTTCTTT.

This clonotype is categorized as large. The CDR3 protein is CASIKEWDRGPEAFF. The CDR3 nucleotides read TGTGCCAGCATCAAGGAGTGGGACAGGGGCCCTGAAGCTTTCTTT. V and J are TRBV6-2 or TRBV6-3 and TRBJ1-1, with TRBD1 matching over 10 bases. CDR1 and CDR2 from the germline V gene are MNHEY and SVGEGT. The CDR3 spans 15 residues. After removal of 7 bases from V and 6 bases from J, the junction contained 11 bases not matched to a gene.

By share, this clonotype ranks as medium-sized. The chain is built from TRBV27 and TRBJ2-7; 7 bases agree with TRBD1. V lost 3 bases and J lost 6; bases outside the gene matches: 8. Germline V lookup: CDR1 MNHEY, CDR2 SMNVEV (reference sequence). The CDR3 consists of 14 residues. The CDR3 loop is CASSFRDRVFEQYF. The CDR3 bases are TGTGCCAGCAGTTTCAGAGACAGGGTGTTCGAGCAGTACTTC.

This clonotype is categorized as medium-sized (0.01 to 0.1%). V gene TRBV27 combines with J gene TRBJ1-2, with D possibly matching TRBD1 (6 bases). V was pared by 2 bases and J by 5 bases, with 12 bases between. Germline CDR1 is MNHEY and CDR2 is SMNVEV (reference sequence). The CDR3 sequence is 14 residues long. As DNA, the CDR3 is TGTGCCAGCAGTTTAACGGGGCAGGGGTATGGCTACACCTTC. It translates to CASSLTGQGYGYTF.

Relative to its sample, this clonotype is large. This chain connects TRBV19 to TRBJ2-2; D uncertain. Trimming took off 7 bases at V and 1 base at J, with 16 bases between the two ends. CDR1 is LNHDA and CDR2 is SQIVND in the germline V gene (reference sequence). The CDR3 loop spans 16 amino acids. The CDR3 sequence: CASTLTFARNTGELFF. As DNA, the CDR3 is TGTGCCAGTACCCTTACCTTTGCCAGGAACACCGGGGAGCTGTTTTTT.

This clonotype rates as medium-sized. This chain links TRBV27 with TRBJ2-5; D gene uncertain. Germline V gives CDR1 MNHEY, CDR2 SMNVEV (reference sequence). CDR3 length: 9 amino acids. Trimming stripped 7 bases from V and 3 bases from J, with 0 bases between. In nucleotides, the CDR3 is TGTGCCAGCAAAGAGACCCAGTACTTC. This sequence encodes CASKETQYF.

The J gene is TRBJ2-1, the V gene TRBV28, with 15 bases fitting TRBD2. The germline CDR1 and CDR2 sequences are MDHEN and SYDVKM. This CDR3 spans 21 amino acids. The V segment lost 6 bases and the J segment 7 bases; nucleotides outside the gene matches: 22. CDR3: CASSQTPRTSGGAEYSNEQFF. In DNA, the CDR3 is TGTGCCAGCAGCCAGACGCCCCGGACTAGCGGGGGGGCCGAGTATAGTAATGAGCAGTTCTTC. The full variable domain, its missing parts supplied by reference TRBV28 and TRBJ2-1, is DVKVTQSSRYLVKRTGEKVFLECVQDMDHENMFWYRQDPGLGLRLIYFSYDVKMKEKGDIPEGYSVSREKKERFSLILESASTNQTSMYLCASSQTPRTSGGAEYSNEQFFGPGTRLTVL.

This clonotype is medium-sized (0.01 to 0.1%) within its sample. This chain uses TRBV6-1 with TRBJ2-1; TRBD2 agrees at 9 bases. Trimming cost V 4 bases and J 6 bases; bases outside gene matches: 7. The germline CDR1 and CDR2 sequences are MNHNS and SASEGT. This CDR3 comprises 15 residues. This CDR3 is CASSAAGGSSNEQFF. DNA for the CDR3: TGTGCCAGCAGTGCGGCGGGAGGGTCTTCCAATGAGCAGTTCTTC.

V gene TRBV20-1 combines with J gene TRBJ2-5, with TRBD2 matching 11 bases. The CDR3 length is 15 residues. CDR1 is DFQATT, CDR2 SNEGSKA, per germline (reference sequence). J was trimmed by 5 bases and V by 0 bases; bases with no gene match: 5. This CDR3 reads CSARDRPSGRETQYF. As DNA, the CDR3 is TGCAGTGCTAGAGATCGCCCTAGCGGGAGGGAGACCCAGTACTTC.

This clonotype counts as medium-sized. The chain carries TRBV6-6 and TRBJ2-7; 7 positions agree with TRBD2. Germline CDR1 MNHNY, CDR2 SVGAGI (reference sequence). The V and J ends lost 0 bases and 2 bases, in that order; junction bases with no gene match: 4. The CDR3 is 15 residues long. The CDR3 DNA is TGTGCCAGCAGTTACTCGGGGGGGATAACCTACGAGCAGTACTTC. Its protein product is CASSYSGGITYEQYF.